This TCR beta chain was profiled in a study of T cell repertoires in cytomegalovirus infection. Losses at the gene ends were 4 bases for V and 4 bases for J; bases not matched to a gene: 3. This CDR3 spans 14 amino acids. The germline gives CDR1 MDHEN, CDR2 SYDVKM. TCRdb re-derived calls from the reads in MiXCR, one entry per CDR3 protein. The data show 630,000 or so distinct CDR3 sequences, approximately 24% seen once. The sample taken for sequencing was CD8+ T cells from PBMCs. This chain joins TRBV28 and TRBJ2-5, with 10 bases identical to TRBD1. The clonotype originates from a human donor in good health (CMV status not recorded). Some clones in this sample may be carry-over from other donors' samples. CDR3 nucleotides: TGTGCCAGCAGTTCCGGGACAGGGGCAGAGACCCAGTACTTC. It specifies CASSSGTGAETQYF.